This T cell receptor (beta chain) stems from a study of shared clonotypes between healthy human individuals. Study-wide points: A few donors showed sharing of around 5% of naive CD4 clonotypes.

The CDR3 sequence is 12 residues long. Germline values: CDR1 SGHRS, CDR2 YFSETQ. Trimming stripped 4 bases from V and 8 bases from J, with 12 bases between. Methods used by the authors: Without quality scores, immunoSEQ junctional reads could not be filtered like full-length reads. Using immunoSEQ multiplex PCR, the repertoire was profiled, and TCRdb retains in-frame clones only, with some absent. D and trimming were read from the DNA, whereas the V and J calls and clone size are those reported in that table. In the table there are 700,000 or so clones, roughly 78% of which are singletons. As concerns this clone: Its specificity is unknown.

The sequenced sample consisted of memory CD4+ T cells sorted from blood. The subset is: CD45RA-negative fraction. The receptor was derived from a woman aged 25-40 years in good health. This sequence joins TRBV5-1 and TRBJ1-2, with a possible D match to TRBD1 (5 bases). As DNA, the CDR3 is TGCGCCAGCAGCGATACCAGGGACGGCTACACCTTC. It is translated as CASSDTRDGYTF.